The 21 T cell receptor beta chains below all came from one sample that was sequenced in a study of CD8 T cells in Susac syndrome. An amount of RNA that ranged from roughly 0.5 to 1 ug was reverse transcribed with random hexamers. TCRdb reprocessed the immunoSEQ multiplex PCR reads via MiXCR and lists one record per CDR3 protein. The table includes a few hundred thousand distinct CDR3 sequences, roughly 90% detected once. The sequenced sample was CD8+ T cells from PBMCs. The source of these receptors is a human donor with multiple sclerosis.

The chain employs TRBV19 and TRBJ1-1, with 7 bases lining up with TRBD1. Germline assignment: CDR1 LNHDA and CDR2 SQIVND (reference sequence). V gave up 8 bases and J gave up 1 base; unmatched junction bases: 10. The CDR3 spans 15 residues. As DNA, the CDR3 is TGTGCCAGTTTCGTAGGACAGGCGCCGAACACTGAAGCTTTCTTT. Translating it yields CASFVGQAPNTEAFF.

The chain uses TRBV9 and TRBJ2-2, with TRBD2 identical over 14 bases. The V gene end was trimmed by 6 bases and the J gene end by 4 bases; junction bases not matched to a gene: 11. CDR3 length: 18 residues. From germline, CDR1 is SGDLS and CDR2 YYNGEE. The CDR3 coding sequence is TGTGCCAGCAATCCTACCGGGACTAGCGGGAGTACCACCGGGGAGCTGTTTTTT. This translates into CASNPTGTSGSTTGELFF.

V is TRBV7-9 and J is TRBJ2-7; 7 bases are a match to TRBD1. Germline V gene lookup returns CDR1 SEHNR and CDR2 FQNEAQ (reference sequence). This CDR3 comprises 16 residues. Unmatched junction bases numbered 11, after V lost 4 bases and J lost 2 bases. The CDR3 loop is CASSSKTRDRTYEQYF. DNA of the CDR3: TGTGCCAGCAGCTCTAAAACAAGGGACAGAACCTACGAGCAGTACTTC.

The chain combines TRBV7-9 with TRBJ2-7, with TRBD1 matching over 8 bases. Germline V gives CDR1 SEHNR, CDR2 FQNEAQ (reference sequence). This CDR3 spans 13 amino acids. V lost 4 bases, J lost 5 bases, and 4 bases stayed unmatched. CDR3 residues: CASSYPTGDEQYF. CDR3 nucleotides: TGTGCCAGCAGCTACCCGACAGGGGACGAGCAGTACTTC. The full variable domain, in which reference TRBV7-9 and TRBJ2-7 provide the parts outside the CDR3, is DTGVSQNPRHKITKRGQNVTFRCDPISEHNRLYWYRQTLGQGPEFLTYFQNEAQLEKSRLLSDRFSAERPKGSFSTLEIQRTEQGDSAMYLCASSYPTGDEQYFGPGTRLTVT.

The chain links TRBV4-2 to TRBJ1-1; TRBD1 might be the D (5 bases). The V end was cut by 3 bases, the J end by 0 bases, with 20 bases between. The CDR3 covers 18 residues. Germline V gene data show CDR1 as LGHNA and CDR2 as YNFKEQ. Here the CDR3 reads CASSQGGGRVMVNTEAFF. The CDR3, as DNA: TGTGCCAGCAGCCAGGGAGGAGGCAGGGTAATGGTGAACACTGAAGCTTTCTTT.

The rearrangement joins TRBV29-1 to TRBJ2-3; the D gene is possibly TRBD2 (6 bases). The CDR3 covers 14 residues. V gave up 4 bases and J gave up 0 bases, with 11 bases separating them. Germline V gives CDR1 SQVTM, CDR2 ANQGSEA. The DNA for the CDR3 is TGCAGCGTTGTAGTGGGACTCAGCACAGATACGCAGTATTTT. It encodes CSVVVGLSTDTQYF.

V usage is TRBV5-6 and J usage is TRBJ1-5, with TRBD1 matching over 9 bases. V dropped 4 bases and J dropped 5; count of bases not matched to a gene: 7. CDR3 length: 15 amino acids. Germline assignment: CDR1 SGHDT and CDR2 YYEEEE. The CDR3 DNA reads TGTGCCAGCAGCATGGGACAGGGAGGTTATCAGCCCCAGCATTTT. As protein: CASSMGQGGYQPQHF. Filled out from reference TRBV5-6 and TRBJ1-5, the complete variable domain reads DAGVTQSPTHLIKTRGQQVTLRCSPKSGHDTVSWYQQALGQGPQFIFQYYEEEERQRGNFPDRFSGHQFPNYSSELNVNALLLGDSALYLCASSMGQGGYQPQHFGDGTRLSIL.

V usage is TRBV12-3 or TRBV12-4 and J usage is TRBJ2-3; D might be TRBD2 (5 bases). V was pared by 7 bases and J by 3 bases, with 17 bases between. CDR3 length: 15 residues. CDR3: CASTPSGPGTDTQYF. The CDR3 DNA is TGTGCCAGCACCCCCTCAGGCCCGGGGACAGATACGCAGTATTTT.

The chain carries TRBV4-3 and TRBJ2-7; TRBD2 aligns across 9 bases. V dropped 0 bases and J dropped 6; count of bases not matched to a gene: 9. Germline V gene lookup returns CDR1 LGHNA and CDR2 YSLEER. This CDR3 has 16 residues. The CDR3 is CASSQDSGSVFSEQYF. The DNA of the CDR3 is TGCGCCAGCAGCCAAGATAGCGGGAGTGTATTCTCCGAGCAGTACTTC.

The rearrangement links TRBV19 to TRBJ1-2; D unclear. V lost 5 bases to trimming and J lost 3 bases, with 19 bases between them. This CDR3 contains 16 residues. Germline loops: CDR1 LNHDA, CDR2 SQIVND (reference sequence). CDR3 amino acids: CASSPTGRGYDYGYTF. CDR3 DNA sequence: TGTGCCAGTAGTCCCACCGGTCGAGGGTACGACTATGGCTACACCTTC.

This chain joins TRBV28 and TRBJ2-5, with TRBD2 identical over 7 bases. J lost 9 bases, V lost 2 bases, and 6 bases had no gene match. The CDR3 extends over 13 amino acids. The V gene's germline CDR1 is MDHEN and CDR2 SYDVKM. DNA for the CDR3: TGTGCCAGCAGTTTAGTTTACGCGGGGGCCCAGTACTTC. Amino acid sequence: CASSLVYAGAQYF.

The CDR3 is CASSPDLSSYNEQFF. CDR3 bases: TGTGCCAGCAGTCCTGACTTGAGCTCCTACAATGAGCAGTTCTTC. The rearrangement links TRBV6-4 to TRBJ2-1, with unresolved D. The CDR3 contains 15 residues. Germline V CDR1 and CDR2: MRHNA, SNTAGT. V lost 5 bases and J lost 0, with 11 bases in between.

The CDR3: CSVEMSGRNTGELFF. The CDR3, as DNA: TGCAGCGTTGAAATGTCCGGCAGGAACACCGGGGAGCTGTTTTTT. The genes are TRBV29-1 and TRBJ2-2, with no clear D. The CDR3 is 15 amino acids. Trimming took 2 bases from V and 1 from J, leaving 11 bases between them. Germline V gene lookup returns CDR1 SQVTM and CDR2 ANQGSEA.

The V gene is TRBV10-3, the J gene TRBJ2-7; 7 bases are a match to TRBD2. Germline V gene data show CDR1 as ENHRY and CDR2 as SYGVKD. J gave up 7 bases and V 4 bases, and 10 bases lay outside the gene matches. This CDR3 is built from 14 residues. CDR3 DNA sequence: TGTGCCATCAGTGTTGGGGAGGGATTGGGTGAGCAGTACTTC. It translates to CAISVGEGLGEQYF.

V usage is TRBV27 and J usage is TRBJ2-2; 7 bases agree with TRBD2. The germline CDR1 and CDR2 sequences are MNHEY and SMNVEV (reference sequence). J was trimmed by 6 bases and V by 2 bases; bases with no gene match: 9. The CDR3 runs 16 residues. Written as DNA, the CDR3 is TGTGCCAGCAGTTTAATGGGGGGGTACCTTCCCGGGGAGCTGTTTTTT. It translates to CASSLMGGYLPGELFF.

This rearrangement joins TRBV2 to TRBJ2-3; the match to TRBD2 covers 8 bases. After removal of 6 bases from V and 0 bases from J, the junction contained 8 bases not matched to a gene. Germline V gene data show CDR1 as SNHLY and CDR2 as FYNNEI. The CDR3 runs 16 residues. DNA for the CDR3: TGTGCCAGCAGGATCACTAGCGGAGCTAGCACAGATACGCAGTATTTT. It yields the protein CASRITSGASTDTQYF.

This chain uses TRBV4-3 with TRBJ2-7, with a tentative D call TRBD2 (6 bases). The V gene's germline CDR1 is LGHNA and CDR2 YSLEER. The CDR3 has 13 residues. V lost 1 base, J lost 7 bases, and 11 bases lay in between. The CDR3 sequence is CASSQGRGWEQYF. The CDR3 DNA sequence: TGCGCCAGCAGCCAAGGCCGGGGGTGGGAGCAGTACTTC.

This CDR3 reads CASSVEEAGRGNTEAFF. For the CDR3, the DNA is TGTGCCAGCAGCGTAGAGGAGGCCGGGCGGGGGAACACTGAAGCTTTCTTT. The chain recombines TRBV9 with TRBJ1-1; no reliable D call. V was cut by 0 bases and J by 1 base, with 16 bases left in between. CDR1 and CDR2 from the germline V gene are SGDLS and YYNGEE. CDR3 length: 17 residues.

The rearrangement uses TRBV5-6 and TRBJ1-2; D ambiguous. Trimming cost V 3 bases and J 3 bases, with 6 bases left between them. CDR3 length: 12 amino acids. The V gene's germline CDR1 is SGHDT and CDR2 YYEEEE. CDR3 bases: TGTGCCAGCAGCTCTACAGACTATGGCTACACCTTC. It encodes CASSSTDYGYTF.

This clonotype was seen only a few times. The V call is TRBV27, the J call TRBJ2-1; 11 nucleotides align to TRBD2. The germline V gene encodes CDR1 MNHEY and CDR2 SMNVEV (reference sequence). The CDR3 extends over 17 amino acids. The CDR3 reads CARRGLAAGFSYNEQFF. For the CDR3, the DNA is TGTGCTCGGAGGGGACTAGCGGCAGGTTTCTCCTACAATGAGCAGTTCTTC.

This clonotype has only one observation. This chain connects TRBV11-2 to TRBJ2-7; 10 bases fit TRBD1. The CDR3 consists of 16 residues. Losses at the gene ends were 1 base for V and 6 bases for J; bases not matched to a gene: 9. The germline V gene has CDR1 SGHAT and CDR2 FQNNGV. The CDR3 nucleotides read TGTGCCAGCAGCTTAGGGGTCGGGACAGGGGTAGGCGAGCAGTACTTC. Translating gives CASSLGVGTGVGEQYF.